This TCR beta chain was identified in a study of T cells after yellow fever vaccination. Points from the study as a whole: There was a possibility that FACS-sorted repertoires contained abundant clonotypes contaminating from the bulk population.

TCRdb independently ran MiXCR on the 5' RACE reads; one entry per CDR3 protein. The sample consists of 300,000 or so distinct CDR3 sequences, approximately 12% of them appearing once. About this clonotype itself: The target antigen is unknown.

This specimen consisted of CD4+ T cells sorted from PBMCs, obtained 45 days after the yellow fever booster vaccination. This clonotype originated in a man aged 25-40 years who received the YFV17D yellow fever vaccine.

CDR3 sequence: CASSPLAGGEQYF. The CDR3 coding sequence is TGTGCCAGCAGCCCACTAGCGGGAGGCGAGCAGTACTTC. The gene calls are TRBV12-3 or TRBV12-4 and TRBJ2-7, with 12 bases lining up with TRBD2. The J segment lost 6 bases and the V segment lost 6 bases, leaving 3 bases of the junction unmatched. The CDR3 is 13 residues long.